This TCR beta chain originates from a study of identical twins. V shed 3 bases and J shed 3 bases, with 8 bases lying between them. CDR1 MNHEY and CDR2 SVGAGI come from the germline V gene. The length of the CDR3 is 13 residues. This clonotype has a count of ten or more. TCRdb reprocessed the 5' RACE reads with MiXCR, giving one entry per CDR3 protein. The table lists under 1 million distinct CDR3 sequences, about 12% of them singletons. The sample also formed part of further work on yellow fever vaccine responses in identical twins.

The sequenced material came from PBMCs. The TCR comes from a woman aged 18-29 years in good health. The chain links TRBV6-5 to TRBJ1-1; perhaps TRBD1 as D (5 bases). The CDR3 is CASSYGRDTEAFF. The CDR3 DNA follows: TGTGCCAGCAGTTATGGCAGGGACACTGAAGCTTTCTTT.